This TCR beta chain was captured by sequencing in a study of human T cells and chemical hapten exposure. A single record per CDR3 protein comes from TCRdb applying MiXCR to the RACE reads. The sample records about 400,000 distinct CDR3 sequences, roughly 6% being singletons. This clonotype was found a few times. The antigen remains unidentified. Sample time point: patch test 2, 6 weeks after DPC sensitization. The treatment: therapeutic diphenylcyclopropenone sensitization with weekly scalp DPC. Alopecia patients deemed DPC-suitable, aged 18 to 70, excluding pregnancy. Unfractionated whole blood yielded total RNA. The V gene's germline CDR1 is LGHNT and CDR2 FRNRAP. Trimming stripped 4 bases from V and 3 bases from J, with 18 bases between. The CDR3 has 16 residues. Study conclusions and caveats: TCRs at high frequency, those above 1 in 1000, did not change with DPC sensitization.

V and J are TRBV12-5 and TRBJ1-2; D is perhaps TRBD1 (6 bases). This TCR was sampled from a woman aged 18-29 years with alopecia areata. Some clones in this sample may be carry-over from other donors' samples. This material consisted of whole blood, taken in connection with sensitization to the hapten diphenylcyclopropenone (DPC). CDR3 sequence (DNA): TGTGCTAGTGGTTCGCTTACCTCGGACAGTTACTATGGCTACACCTTC. Protein product: CASGSLTSDSYYGYTF. Together with reference TRBV12-5 and TRBJ1-2, the CDR3 gives the full variable domain: DARVTQTPRHKVTEMGQEVTMRCQPILGHNTVFWYRQTMMQGLELLAYFRNRAPLDDSGMPKDRFSAEMPDATLATLKIQPSEPRDSAVYFCASGSLTSDSYYGYTFGSGTRLTVV.